This is a list of T cell receptor beta chains from one sample in a study of regulatory and conventional T cells in RAG deficiency. The repertoire was sequenced with immunoSEQ multiplex PCR; TCRdb's copy has only in-frame clones and lacks some. The table includes 7,000 to 8,500 clones, under 95% detected once. The data also belong to a second study, concerning regulatory T cells.

The sample consisted of CD127- CD25+ CD4+ Tregs sorted from blood. These receptors all come from a human donor in good health. CDR3s include the opening cysteine and the closing phenylalanine or tryptophan. Fields, in order: D gene, J gene, V gene, clone size, CDR3 protein, CDR3 DNA. A D gene is named only where the DNA matches it firmly. Rows may omit the clone size; those that give it use once, few, many or a size class.

D: NA; J: TRBJ1-2; V: TRBV6-5; size: few; CDR3: CASSSGDGYTF; DNA: TGTGCCAGCAGCTCAGGGGATGGCTACACCTTC
D: NA; J: TRBJ2-6; V: TRBV7-3; size: once; CDR3: CASSRPGSGANVLTF; DNA: TGTGCCAGCAGCCGGCCAGGCTCTGGGGCCAACGTCCTGACTTTC
D: NA; J: TRBJ1-5; V: TRBV7-2; size: once; CDR3: CASSLVQNNQPQHF; DNA: TGTGCCAGCAGCTTAGTACAGAACAATCAGCCCCAGCATTTT
D: TRBD1; J: TRBJ1-5; V: TRBV6-1; size: NA; CDR3: CASKTGAFNQPQHF; DNA: TGTGCCAGTAAGACAGGGGCGTTCAATCAGCCCCAGCATTTT
D: NA; J: TRBJ2-2; V: TRBV6-4; size: NA; CDR3: CASSDSWTANTGELFF; DNA: TGTGCCAGCAGTGACTCGTGGACAGCGAACACCGGGGAGCTGTTTTTT
D: NA; J: TRBJ1-1; V: TRBV2; size: NA; CDR3: CASRGAANTEAFF; DNA: TGTGCCAGCAGGGGGGCGGCAAACACTGAAGCTTTCTTT
D: NA; J: TRBJ1-4; V: TRBV16; size: NA; CDR3: CASSHPPGANEKLFF; DNA: TGTGCCAGCAGCCATCCTCCGGGGGCTAATGAAAAACTGTTTTTT
D: NA; J: TRBJ1-4; V: TRBV6-1; size: once; CDR3: CASSTVLNPVKLFF; DNA: TGTGCCAGTTCGACAGTTTTAAATCCTGTAAAACTGTTTTTT
D: TRBD2; J: TRBJ2-7; V: TRBV2; size: NA; CDR3: CASRGLAGESYEQYF; DNA: TGTGCCAGCAGGGGACTAGCGGGGGAGTCCTACGAGCAGTACTTC
D: NA; J: TRBJ1-2; V: TRBV6-6; size: NA; CDR3: CASSSDSSYGYTF; DNA: TGTGCCAGCAGCTCCGACAGTAGCTATGGCTACACCTTC
D: TRBD1; J: TRBJ2-7; V: TRBV30; size: NA; CDR3: CAWSAIPTGAFNEQYF; DNA: TGTGCCTGGAGTGCCATCCCAACAGGGGCTTTCAACGAGCAGTACTTC
D: NA; J: TRBJ1-5; V: TRBV2; size: NA; CDR3: CASSFDRNQPQHF; DNA: TGTGCCAGCAGTTTTGACAGAAATCAGCCCCAGCATTTT
D: NA; J: TRBJ2-1; V: TRBV9; size: NA; CDR3: CASSPGTRSSHNEQFF; DNA: TGTGCCAGCAGCCCTGGGACAAGGAGTTCCCACAATGAGCAGTTCTTC
D: NA; J: TRBJ2-2; V: TRBV5-1; size: NA; CDR3: CASSLSKQGAGELFF; DNA: TGCGCCAGCAGCCTCTCGAAACAGGGCGCCGGGGAGCTGTTTTTT
D: TRBD1; J: TRBJ1-1; V: TRBV9; size: NA; CDR3: CASKKTGGTEAFF; DNA: TGTGCCAGCAAAAAAACAGGGGGCACTGAAGCTTTCTTT
D: NA; J: TRBJ1-3; V: TRBV5-6; size: NA; CDR3: CASSHQTGFGNTIYF; DNA: TGTGCCAGCAGCCACCAAACAGGTTTCGGAAACACCATATATTTT
D: TRBD2; J: TRBJ2-1; V: TRBV27; size: NA; CDR3: CASSFHGLAGANEQFF; DNA: TGTGCCAGCAGTTTCCACGGACTAGCGGGGGCTAATGAGCAGTTCTTC
D: NA; J: TRBJ1-1; V: TRBV28; size: once; CDR3: CASVNTGSEAFF; DNA: TGTGCCAGCGTAAACACCGGGTCTGAAGCTTTCTTT
D: TRBD1; J: TRBJ1-2; V: TRBV27; size: NA; CDR3: CASSYRDSYGYTF; DNA: TGTGCCAGCAGTTACCGGGACAGTTATGGCTACACCTTC
D: NA; J: TRBJ2-2; V: TRBV10-3; size: few; CDR3: CAISESGQYGTGELFF; DNA: TGTGCCATCAGTGAGTCCGGACAGTACGGGACCGGGGAGCTGTTTTTT
D: NA; J: TRBJ2-7; V: TRBV10-3; size: NA; CDR3: CAISESVRSSYEQYF; DNA: TGTGCCATCAGTGAGTCGGTCAGGTCGTCCTACGAGCAGTACTTC
D: TRBD1; J: TRBJ2-7; V: TRBV2; size: NA; CDR3: CASSPFRGKNTYEQYF; DNA: TGTGCCAGCAGTCCCTTCAGGGGGAAAAATACCTACGAGCAGTACTTC
D: TRBD1; J: TRBJ1-4; V: TRBV4-1; size: NA; CDR3: CASSQRWGQGAQTNEKLFF; DNA: TGCGCCAGCAGCCAAAGGTGGGGACAGGGGGCCCAAACTAATGAAAAACTGTTTTTT
D: NA; J: TRBJ2-7; V: TRBV15; size: NA; CDR3: CATSRGGGQYF; DNA: TGTGCCACCAGCAGGGGCGGAGGGCAGTACTTC
D: NA; J: TRBJ1-4; V: TRBV6-1; size: NA; CDR3: CASSEGGAREKLFF; DNA: TGTGCCAGCAGTGAAGGGGGCGCGAGAGAAAAACTGTTTTTT
D: TRBD1; J: TRBJ2-5; V: TRBV7-9; size: once; CDR3: CASSPGLGGPETQYF; DNA: TGTGCCAGCAGCCCGGGGTTAGGGGGCCCAGAGACCCAGTACTTC
D: NA; J: TRBJ2-3; V: TRBV19; size: NA; CDR3: CASSPLDGDTQYF; DNA: TGTGCCAGTAGTCCGCTAGACGGAGATACGCAGTATTTT